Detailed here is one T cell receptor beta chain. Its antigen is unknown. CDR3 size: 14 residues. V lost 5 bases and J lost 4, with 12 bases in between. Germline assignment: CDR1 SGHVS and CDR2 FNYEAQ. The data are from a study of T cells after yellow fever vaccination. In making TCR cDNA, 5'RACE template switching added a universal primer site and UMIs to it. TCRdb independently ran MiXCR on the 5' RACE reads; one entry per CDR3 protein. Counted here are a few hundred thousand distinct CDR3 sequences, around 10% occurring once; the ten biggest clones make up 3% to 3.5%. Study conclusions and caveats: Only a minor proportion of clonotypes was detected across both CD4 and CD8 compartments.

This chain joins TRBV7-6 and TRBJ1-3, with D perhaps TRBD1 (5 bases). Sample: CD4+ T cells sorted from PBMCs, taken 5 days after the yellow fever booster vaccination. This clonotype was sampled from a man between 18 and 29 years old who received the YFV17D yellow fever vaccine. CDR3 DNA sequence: TGTGCCAGCAGCCTCGACAGTACCGGAAACACCATATATTTT. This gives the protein CASSLDSTGNTIYF. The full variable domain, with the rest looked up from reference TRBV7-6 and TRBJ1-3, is GAGVSQSPRYKVTKRGQDVALRCDPISGHVSLYWYRQALGQGPEFLTYFNYEAQQDKSGLPNDRFSAERPEGSISTLTIQRTEQRDSAMYRCASSLDSTGNTIYFGEGSWLTVV.